Listed here is a single TCR beta chain. Its antigen remains unknown. The CDR3 has 14 residues. Germline V gene sequence: CDR1 LNHNV, CDR2 YYDKDF (reference sequence). J gave up 2 bases and V 5 bases, and 4 bases lay outside the gene matches. The libraries were made with immunoSEQ version 4 in survey mode. TCRdb's table, derived via immunoSEQ multiplex PCR, lists solely in-frame clones and lacks some. This sample yields under 15,000 clones, of which approximately 71% are seen a single time; 15% to 20% belongs to the top ten. These data come from a study of persistence of HIV-infected CD4 T cells. Lysates of CMV-infected fibroblasts at 10 ug/mL stimulated these cells. CD4+ T cells upregulating both CD40 ligand and CD69 were sorted as responding cells.

This material consisted of CD4+ T cells sorted from PBMCs after approximately 19-hour stimulation, taken from a patient who received antiretroviral therapy. V and J are TRBV15 and TRBJ2-7, with 9 nucleotides matching TRBD1. The clonotype comes from an adult man with HIV who was CMV-seropositive. The CDR3 here is CATSRDRDTYEQYF. The CDR3 region has the DNA TGTGCCACCAGCCGGGACAGGGATACCTACGAGCAGTACTTC.